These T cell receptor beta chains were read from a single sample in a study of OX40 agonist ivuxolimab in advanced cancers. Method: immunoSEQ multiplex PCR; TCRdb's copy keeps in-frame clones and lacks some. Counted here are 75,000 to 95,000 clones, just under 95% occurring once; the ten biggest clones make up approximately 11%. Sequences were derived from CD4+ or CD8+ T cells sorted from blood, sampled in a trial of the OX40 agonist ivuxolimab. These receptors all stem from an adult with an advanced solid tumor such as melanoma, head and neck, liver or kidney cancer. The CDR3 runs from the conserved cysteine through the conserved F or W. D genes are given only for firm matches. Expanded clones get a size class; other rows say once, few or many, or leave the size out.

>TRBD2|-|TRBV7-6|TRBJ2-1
CASSLGWGKAGYEQFF
TGTGCCAGCAGCTTAGGTTGGGGGAAAGCGGGGTATGAGCAGTTCTTC
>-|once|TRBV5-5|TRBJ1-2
CASSAIGSTYGYTF
TGTGCCAGCAGCGCAATAGGATCTACCTATGGCTACACCTTC
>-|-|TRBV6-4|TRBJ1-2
CASSESGDGNVEGYTF
TGTGCCAGCAGCGAAAGTGGGGACGGTAACGTGGAAGGCTACACCTTC
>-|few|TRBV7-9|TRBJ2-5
CASSFSPASMRGPQETQYF
TGTGCCAGCAGCTTTTCACCCGCCTCTATGCGGGGGCCTCAAGAGACCCAGTACTTC
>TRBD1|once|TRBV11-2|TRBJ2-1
CASSLATGNLPGEQFF
TGTGCCAGCAGCTTAGCGACAGGGAACCTTCCAGGTGAGCAGTTCTTC
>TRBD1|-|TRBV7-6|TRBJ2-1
CASSPGTGGRNEQFF
TGTGCCAGCAGCCCCGGGACAGGGGGACGCAATGAGCAGTTCTTC
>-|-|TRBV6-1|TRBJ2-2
CASSVDAGTNTGELFF
TGTGCCAGCAGTGTGGACGCAGGGACCAACACCGGGGAGCTGTTTTTT
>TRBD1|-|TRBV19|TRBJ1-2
CASRDDRENNYGYTF
TGTGCCAGTAGGGACGACAGGGAAAATAACTATGGCTACACCTTC
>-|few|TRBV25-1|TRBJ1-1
CASSGGIEAFF
TGTGCCAGCAGTGGGGGGATTGAAGCTTTCTTT
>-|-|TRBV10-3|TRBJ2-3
CAISDAADTQYF
TGTGCCATCAGTGACGCGGCAGATACGCAGTATTTT
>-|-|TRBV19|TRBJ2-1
CASSMWQGFVEQFF
TGTGCCAGTAGTATGTGGCAGGGGTTCGTTGAGCAGTTCTTC
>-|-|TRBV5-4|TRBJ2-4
CASSLGGNIQYF
TGTGCCAGCAGCTTGGGGGGCAACATTCAGTACTTC
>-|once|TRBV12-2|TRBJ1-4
CASSREKLFF
TGTGCAAGTTCTAGGGAAAAACTGTTTTTT
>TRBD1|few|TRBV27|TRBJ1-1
CASSLNRGMNTEAFF
TGTGCCAGCAGTTTAAACAGGGGAATGAACACTGAAGCTTTCTTT
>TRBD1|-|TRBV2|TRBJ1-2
CARTLNRGINYGYTF
TGTGCCAGGACCCTCAACAGGGGGATTAACTATGGCTACACCTTC
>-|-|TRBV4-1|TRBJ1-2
CASSPGHGYTF
TGCGCCAGCAGCCCGGGACATGGCTACACCTTC
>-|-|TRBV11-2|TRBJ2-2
CASSLRQNTGELFF
TGTGCCAGCAGCCTAAGACAGAACACCGGGGAGCTGTTTTTT
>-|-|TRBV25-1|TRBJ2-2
CATRQATNTGELFF
TGTGCCACCAGACAGGCGACGAACACCGGGGAGCTGTTTTTT
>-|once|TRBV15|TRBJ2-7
CATSVDRSSYEQYF
TGTGCCACCAGCGTAGACAGGAGCTCCTACGAGCAGTACTTC
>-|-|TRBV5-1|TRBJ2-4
CASSLEGVYSKNIQYF
TGCGCCAGCAGCTTGGAAGGTGTCTATTCCAAAAACATTCAGTACTTC
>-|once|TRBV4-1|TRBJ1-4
CASSQAVAGTNEKLFF
TGCGCCAGCAGCCAAGCGGTCGCGGGGACTAATGAAAAACTGTTTTTT
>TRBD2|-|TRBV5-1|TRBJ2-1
CASSFSGGPNEQFF
TGCGCCAGCAGCTTTAGCGGGGGGCCCAATGAGCAGTTCTTC
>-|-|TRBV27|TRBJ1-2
CASSLSSSYGYTF
TGTGCCAGCAGTTTATCGAGCAGCTATGGCTACACCTTC
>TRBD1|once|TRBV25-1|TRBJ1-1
CASSARQGELAEAFF
TGTGCCAGCAGTGCTCGACAGGGGGAACTAGCTGAAGCTTTCTTT
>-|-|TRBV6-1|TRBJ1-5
CASRDGNQPQHF
TGTGCCAGCAGGGACGGCAATCAGCCCCAGCATTTT
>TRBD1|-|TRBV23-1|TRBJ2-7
CASSQSPGTGEAEQYF
TGCGCCAGCAGTCAATCTCCTGGGACAGGGGAGGCCGAGCAGTACTTC